Listed below are T cell receptor beta chains from one sample, sequenced in a study of CD4 T cells in relation to SARS-CoV-2 and coronaviruses. Their antigens remain unidentified. Repertoires were generated with immunoSEQ multiplex PCR, while TCRdb's copy carries only in-frame clones and drops some. The sample includes around 41,000 clones, over 75% of them seen just once. The sample was naive CD4+ T cells from PBMCs, cultured in vitro. Source of these receptors: an adult with COVID-19. CDR3s include the opening cysteine and the closing phenylalanine or tryptophan. The D gene is left open where the match is weak. For some rows the clone size is stated as once, few or many, or as a class when expanded; others skip it.

j_call: TRBJ1-4; d_call: -; v_call: TRBV30; clone_size: -; cdr3_nt: TGTGCCTGGAGTCTTAAGGGAACGGGAGAAAAACTGTTTTTT; cdr3_aa: CAWSLKGTGEKLFF
j_call: TRBJ2-3; d_call: TRBD2; v_call: TRBV6-2/TRBV6-3; clone_size: few; cdr3_nt: TGTGCCAGCAGTTTGACTAGCGGGAGCACAGATACGCAGTATTTT; cdr3_aa: CASSLTSGSTDTQYF
j_call: TRBJ2-5; d_call: -; v_call: TRBV3-1/TRBV3-2; clone_size: once; cdr3_nt: TGTGCCAGCAGCCAAGATTTAGGGGAGAGGGGGACCCAGTACTTC; cdr3_aa: CASSQDLGERGTQYF
j_call: TRBJ1-5; d_call: -; v_call: TRBV3-1/TRBV3-2; clone_size: -; cdr3_nt: TGTGCCAGCAGCCAAGGTGCTACAGGCCGTCAACAAACAAGAAAACATAGCAATCAGCCCCAGCATTTT; cdr3_aa: CASSQGATGRQQTRKHSNQPQHF
j_call: TRBJ2-3; d_call: -; v_call: TRBV28; clone_size: once; cdr3_nt: TGTGCCAGCGAGGAGGGGGATACGCAGTATTTT; cdr3_aa: CASEEGDTQYF
j_call: TRBJ2-7; d_call: TRBD1; v_call: TRBV14; clone_size: -; cdr3_nt: TGTGCCAGCAGCCCAGCGGGGACAGGGTCGTACGAGCAGTACTTC; cdr3_aa: CASSPAGTGSYEQYF
j_call: TRBJ2-7; d_call: TRBD2; v_call: TRBV12-3/TRBV12-4; clone_size: -; cdr3_nt: TGTGCCAGCAACCTTGGTGCGGGAGGGGAGCAGTACTTC; cdr3_aa: CASNLGAGGEQYF
j_call: TRBJ2-7; d_call: TRBD1; v_call: TRBV4-2; clone_size: -; cdr3_nt: TGTGCCAGCAGCCAAGCGGGACAGGGAACCTACGAGCAGTACTTC; cdr3_aa: CASSQAGQGTYEQYF
j_call: TRBJ1-2; d_call: -; v_call: TRBV28; clone_size: -; cdr3_nt: TGTGCCAGCAGCCGTTATGCATTGGGGGGGGATAACTATGGCTACACCTTC; cdr3_aa: CASSRYALGGDNYGYTF
j_call: TRBJ2-3; d_call: -; v_call: TRBV12-3/TRBV12-4; clone_size: once; cdr3_nt: TGTGCCAGCAGTCCTAAAAAAGCAGATACGCAGTATTTT; cdr3_aa: CASSPKKADTQYF
j_call: TRBJ1-3; d_call: -; v_call: TRBV19; clone_size: -; cdr3_nt: TGTGCCAGTAGTATCTCTCCGAACTCTGGAAACACCATATATTTT; cdr3_aa: CASSISPNSGNTIYF
j_call: TRBJ2-3; d_call: -; v_call: TRBV21-1; clone_size: once; cdr3_nt: TGTGCCAGCAGCAATCCCAGCCCCAACCCAGATACGCAGTATTTT; cdr3_aa: CASSNPSPNPDTQYF
j_call: TRBJ2-5; d_call: TRBD2; v_call: TRBV7-8; clone_size: -; cdr3_nt: TGTGCCAGCAGCTTATTCGTTTTTATTATAAGCGGGAGTCAACAAGAGACCCAGTACTTC; cdr3_aa: CASSLFVFIISGSQQETQYF
j_call: TRBJ2-5; d_call: TRBD2; v_call: TRBV4-1; clone_size: once; cdr3_nt: TGCGCCAGCAGCCAATCTAGCGGGAATGAAGAGACCCAGTACTTC; cdr3_aa: CASSQSSGNEETQYF
j_call: TRBJ2-1; d_call: -; v_call: TRBV28; clone_size: -; cdr3_nt: TGTGCCAGCAGTTTAGGGTACAATGAGCAGTTCTTC; cdr3_aa: CASSLGYNEQFF
j_call: TRBJ2-1; d_call: TRBD1; v_call: TRBV7-3; clone_size: few; cdr3_nt: TGTGCCAGCAGCCCCCAGGGGGTTAATGAGCAGTTCTTC; cdr3_aa: CASSPQGVNEQFF
j_call: TRBJ2-3; d_call: -; v_call: TRBV29-1; clone_size: -; cdr3_nt: TGCAGCGTTGAAGATCCAGGGTTTCATCAGATCGGGCAGTATTTT; cdr3_aa: CSVEDPGFHQIGQYF
j_call: TRBJ2-7; d_call: TRBD2; v_call: TRBV9; clone_size: -; cdr3_nt: TGTGCCAGCAGCGTAACGGGGGAGGGCTACGAGCAGTACTTC; cdr3_aa: CASSVTGEGYEQYF
j_call: TRBJ2-1; d_call: -; v_call: TRBV5-6; clone_size: -; cdr3_nt: TGTGCCAGCAGCTTGCAGGGTTTCATCTACAATGAGCAGTTCTTC; cdr3_aa: CASSLQGFIYNEQFF
j_call: TRBJ1-5; d_call: -; v_call: TRBV6-5; clone_size: -; cdr3_nt: TGTGCCAGCAGTTACTCGGGAGGGGACGACAATCAGCCCCAGCATTTT; cdr3_aa: CASSYSGGDDNQPQHF
j_call: TRBJ2-1; d_call: TRBD2; v_call: TRBV3-1/TRBV3-2; clone_size: -; cdr3_nt: TGTGCCAGCAGCCAAGCTAGCGGTGGTGATGAGCAGTTCTTC; cdr3_aa: CASSQASGGDEQFF
j_call: TRBJ2-5; d_call: TRBD2; v_call: TRBV15; clone_size: -; cdr3_nt: TGTGCCACCAGCAGAGAGTCTCTGACTAGCGAGACCCAGTACTTC; cdr3_aa: CATSRESLTSETQYF
j_call: TRBJ2-2; d_call: -; v_call: TRBV7-9; clone_size: -; cdr3_nt: TGTGCCAGCAGCTTAGAAGGGGGTGTCACCGGGGAGCTGTTTTTT; cdr3_aa: CASSLEGGVTGELFF
j_call: TRBJ2-2; d_call: -; v_call: TRBV19; clone_size: once; cdr3_nt: TGTGCCAGTAGTATGGCGCCTATTCCCGGGGAGCTGTTTTTT; cdr3_aa: CASSMAPIPGELFF
j_call: TRBJ2-1; d_call: -; v_call: TRBV5-1; clone_size: -; cdr3_nt: TGCGCCAGCAGCTCCGCAGGGATCAAGTTGGGTGAGCAGTTCTTC; cdr3_aa: CASSSAGIKLGEQFF
j_call: TRBJ2-5; d_call: -; v_call: TRBV24-1; clone_size: -; cdr3_nt: TGTGCCACCAGTGACCCCCGGGGGGCACAAGAGACCCAGTACTTC; cdr3_aa: CATSDPRGAQETQYF
j_call: TRBJ2-7; d_call: TRBD1; v_call: TRBV27; clone_size: -; cdr3_nt: TGTGCCAGCAGTATGACAGGGGGTGCCTACGAGCAGTACTTC; cdr3_aa: CASSMTGGAYEQYF
j_call: TRBJ2-5; d_call: -; v_call: TRBV9; clone_size: once; cdr3_nt: TGTGCCAGCAGCGCCGCCCCGGGAGACGGGGAGACCCAGTACTTC; cdr3_aa: CASSAAPGDGETQYF
j_call: TRBJ2-7; d_call: -; v_call: TRBV15; clone_size: -; cdr3_nt: TGTGCCACCAGCAGACCAAGCCCAGAAAGCCCCTACGAGCAGTACTTC; cdr3_aa: CATSRPSPESPYEQYF
j_call: TRBJ1-2; d_call: -; v_call: TRBV30; clone_size: few; cdr3_nt: TGTGCCTGGAGTGTACAGAGGCAGAACTATGGCTACACCTTC; cdr3_aa: CAWSVQRQNYGYTF
j_call: TRBJ2-3; d_call: TRBD2; v_call: TRBV28; clone_size: -; cdr3_nt: TGTGCCAGCAGTTTGCAAGCGGGAATGCAGCAGTATTTT; cdr3_aa: CASSLQAGMQQYF
j_call: TRBJ1-5; d_call: TRBD1; v_call: TRBV19; clone_size: -; cdr3_nt: TGTGCCAGTACCCCGAGTTTGACAGGGTCACAGCATTTT; cdr3_aa: CASTPSLTGSQHF
j_call: TRBJ2-3; d_call: -; v_call: TRBV5-1; clone_size: -; cdr3_nt: TGCGCCAGCAGCTTGGCTCTAGCAGATACGCAGTATTTT; cdr3_aa: CASSLALADTQYF
j_call: TRBJ2-7; d_call: -; v_call: TRBV18; clone_size: -; cdr3_nt: TGTGCCAGCTCGCTGGGACGTCCGGAAGTCGACGAGCAGTACTTC; cdr3_aa: CASSLGRPEVDEQYF
j_call: TRBJ2-2; d_call: TRBD2; v_call: TRBV7-2; clone_size: -; cdr3_nt: TGTGCCAGCACCTTAGCGGGAGCCGGGGAGCTGTTTTTT; cdr3_aa: CASTLAGAGELFF
j_call: TRBJ2-3; d_call: TRBD2; v_call: TRBV7-8; clone_size: -; cdr3_nt: TGTGCCAGCAGTTCGGGAGGGCGCGATACGCAGTATTTT; cdr3_aa: CASSSGGRDTQYF
j_call: TRBJ2-5; d_call: TRBD2; v_call: TRBV7-2; clone_size: -; cdr3_nt: TGTGCCAGCAGCACCTGGACTAGCGGGGTAGAGACCCAGTACTTC; cdr3_aa: CASSTWTSGVETQYF
j_call: TRBJ2-7; d_call: TRBD2; v_call: TRBV5-1; clone_size: -; cdr3_nt: TGCGCCAGCAGCTTTATTAGGGCTAGCGGGAGGCACGAGCAGTACTTC; cdr3_aa: CASSFIRASGRHEQYF
j_call: TRBJ2-5; d_call: -; v_call: TRBV7-8; clone_size: -; cdr3_nt: TGTGCCAGCAGCTTAAGCAGAGGGACCCAGTACTTC; cdr3_aa: CASSLSRGTQYF
j_call: TRBJ2-5; d_call: -; v_call: TRBV9; clone_size: -; cdr3_nt: TGTGCCAGCAGCGTAGGTGGAGAGGAGACCCAGTACTTC; cdr3_aa: CASSVGGEETQYF
j_call: TRBJ2-7; d_call: -; v_call: TRBV4-2; clone_size: -; cdr3_nt: TGTGCCAGCAGCCACGAGGAGTCCAGCTCCTACGAGCAGTACTTC; cdr3_aa: CASSHEESSSYEQYF
j_call: TRBJ2-5; d_call: TRBD2; v_call: TRBV9; clone_size: once; cdr3_nt: TGTGCCAGCAGCGTAGGGTGGGAGAGCGGGAGGTTAAGCGAGACCCAGTACTTC; cdr3_aa: CASSVGWESGRLSETQYF
j_call: TRBJ2-3; d_call: TRBD2; v_call: TRBV4-2; clone_size: -; cdr3_nt: TGTGCCAGCAGACTAGCGGAGGTCACAGATACGCAGTATTTT; cdr3_aa: CASRLAEVTDTQYF
j_call: TRBJ2-5; d_call: TRBD1; v_call: TRBV5-6; clone_size: -; cdr3_nt: TGTGCCAGCAGCAGGACAGGGGCGGGGGAGACCCAGTACTTC; cdr3_aa: CASSRTGAGETQYF
j_call: TRBJ1-1; d_call: TRBD1; v_call: TRBV7-9; clone_size: -; cdr3_nt: TGTGCCAGCAGCACCGACAGGGTAACCACTGAAGCTTTCTTT; cdr3_aa: CASSTDRVTTEAFF
j_call: TRBJ2-3; d_call: -; v_call: TRBV6-5; clone_size: -; cdr3_nt: TGTGCCAGCAGTTACCGGGACTTTAGCACAGATACGCAGTATTTT; cdr3_aa: CASSYRDFSTDTQYF
j_call: TRBJ2-6; d_call: -; v_call: TRBV18; clone_size: -; cdr3_nt: TGTGCCAGCCCACCGTCTTCAGGACCTGGGGCCAACGTCCTGACTTTC; cdr3_aa: CASPPSSGPGANVLTF
j_call: TRBJ2-5; d_call: -; v_call: TRBV28; clone_size: -; cdr3_nt: TGTGCCAGCAGTCCCCTCACCAGGGAACAAGAGACCCAGTACTTC; cdr3_aa: CASSPLTREQETQYF
j_call: TRBJ2-3; d_call: -; v_call: TRBV25-1; clone_size: -; cdr3_nt: TGTGCCAGCAGTGGATTCAGGGTGGCCACAGATACGCAGTATTTT; cdr3_aa: CASSGFRVATDTQYF
j_call: TRBJ2-5; d_call: TRBD1; v_call: TRBV4-1; clone_size: -; cdr3_nt: TGCGCCAGCAGCCCAACTCCGGGACAGGGTAGGGAGACCCAGTACTTC; cdr3_aa: CASSPTPGQGRETQYF
j_call: TRBJ2-5; d_call: TRBD2; v_call: TRBV7-9; clone_size: -; cdr3_nt: TGTGCCAGTCTAGCGGGAGCAGGGGAGACCCAGTACTTC; cdr3_aa: CASLAGAGETQYF
j_call: TRBJ1-2; d_call: TRBD1; v_call: TRBV5-6; clone_size: -; cdr3_nt: TGTGCCAGCAGCTTGATGGACAGGCTTAACTATGGCTACACCTTC; cdr3_aa: CASSLMDRLNYGYTF
j_call: TRBJ2-2; d_call: -; v_call: TRBV28; clone_size: -; cdr3_nt: TGTGCCATACAGGGTTCCACCGGGGAGCTGTTTTTT; cdr3_aa: CAIQGSTGELFF
j_call: TRBJ2-3; d_call: TRBD2; v_call: TRBV4-1; clone_size: -; cdr3_nt: TGCGCCAGTCGACTAGCGGGAACAGATACGCAGTATTTT; cdr3_aa: CASRLAGTDTQYF